The 2 T cell receptor beta chains given below trace back to one sample, sequenced in a study of cytomegalovirus exposure and HLA in healthy donors. The PCR had 60 Vbeta and 13 Jbeta primers. Produced via immunoSEQ multiplex PCR; TCRdb's table is partial and in-frame only. Seen here are around 200,000 clones, roughly 80% observed once, and the top ten hold approximately 1.5%. Sequenced: PBMCs. Source of these receptors: a girl under 18 in good health and CMV-seronegative.

The CDR3 DNA reads as TGTGCCAGCAGACCGACAGGGTCCGGAAACACCATATATTTT. It is translated as CASRPTGSGNTIYF. The rearrangement joins TRBV6-5 to TRBJ1-3; the match to TRBD1 covers 7 bases. The CDR3 is 14 residues long. V lost 6 bases to trimming and J lost 4 bases; unmatched junction nucleotides: 6. Germline loops: CDR1 MNHEY, CDR2 SVGAGI.

This chain links TRBV7-9 with TRBJ2-7, with a possible D match to TRBD1 (6 bases). CDR1 and CDR2 (germline): SEHNR, FQNEAQ (reference sequence). The CDR3 consists of 17 residues. The V end was cut by 10 bases, the J end by 11 bases, with 36 bases between. CDR3 DNA: TGTGCCACTACGCCGAAAGCAGGGCAGGGGCACCCTACGAGAGAGTACTTC. Translated, it gives CATTPKAGQGHPTREYF.